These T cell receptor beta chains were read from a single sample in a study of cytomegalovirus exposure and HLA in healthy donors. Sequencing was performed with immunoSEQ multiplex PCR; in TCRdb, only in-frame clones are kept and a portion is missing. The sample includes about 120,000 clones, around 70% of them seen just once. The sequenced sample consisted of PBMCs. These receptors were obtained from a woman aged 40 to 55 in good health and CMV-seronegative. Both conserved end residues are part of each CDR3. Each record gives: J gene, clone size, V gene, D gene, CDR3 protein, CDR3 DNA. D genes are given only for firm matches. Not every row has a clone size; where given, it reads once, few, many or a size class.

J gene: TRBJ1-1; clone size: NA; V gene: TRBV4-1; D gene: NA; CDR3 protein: CASSPSRGFAEAFF; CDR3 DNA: TGCGCCAGCAGCCCCTCCAGGGGTTTCGCTGAAGCTTTCTTT
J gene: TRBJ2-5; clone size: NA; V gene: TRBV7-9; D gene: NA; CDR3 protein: CASSLREQETQYF; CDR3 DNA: TGTGCCAGCAGCTTGAGGGAGCAAGAGACCCAGTACTTC
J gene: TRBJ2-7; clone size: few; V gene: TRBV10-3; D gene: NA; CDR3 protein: CAISESYGSHYEQYF; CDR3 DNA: TGTGCCATCAGTGAGTCTTACGGTTCCCACTACGAGCAGTACTTC
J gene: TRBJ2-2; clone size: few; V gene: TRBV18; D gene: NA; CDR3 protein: CASSPMDAGNTGELFF; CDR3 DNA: TGTGCCAGCTCACCGATGGACGCGGGGAACACCGGGGAGCTGTTTTTT
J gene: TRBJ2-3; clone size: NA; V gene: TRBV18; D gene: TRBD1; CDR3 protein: CASSRDRGLGDTQYF; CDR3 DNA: TGTGCCAGCTCACGGGACAGGGGGCTTGGAGATACGCAGTATTTT
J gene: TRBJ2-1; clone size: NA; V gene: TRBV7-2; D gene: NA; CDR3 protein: CASSLYRNEQFF; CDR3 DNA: TGTGCCAGCAGCCTCTACCGAAATGAGCAGTTCTTC
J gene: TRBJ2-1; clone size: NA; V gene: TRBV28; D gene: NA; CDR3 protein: CASSPRGHSSYNEQFF; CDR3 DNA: TGTGCCAGCAGTCCGAGGGGACACAGCTCCTACAATGAGCAGTTCTTC
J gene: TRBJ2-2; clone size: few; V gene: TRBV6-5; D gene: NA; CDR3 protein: CASFGGLGELFF; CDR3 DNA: TGTGCCAGCTTTGGAGGGCTGGGGGAGCTGTTTTTT
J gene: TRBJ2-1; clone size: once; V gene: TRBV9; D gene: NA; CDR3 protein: CASSPWREIVNEQFF; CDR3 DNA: TGTGCCAGCAGCCCCTGGCGGGAAATAGTTAATGAGCAGTTCTTC
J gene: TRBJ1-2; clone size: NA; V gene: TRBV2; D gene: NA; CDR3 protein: CASSATGVLGTF; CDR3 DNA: TGTGCCAGCAGTGCCACGGGGGTGTTGGGCACCTTC
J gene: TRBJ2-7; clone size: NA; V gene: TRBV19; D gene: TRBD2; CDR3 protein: CASSIGAGGLYEQYF; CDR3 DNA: TGTGCCAGTAGTATCGGAGCGGGGGGGCTCTACGAGCAGTACTTC
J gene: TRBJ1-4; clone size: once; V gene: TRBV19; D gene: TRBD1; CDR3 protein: CASSMARGDLNKKLFF; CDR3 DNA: TGTGCCAGTAGTATGGCCAGGGGGGACCTTAATAAAAAACTGTTTTTT
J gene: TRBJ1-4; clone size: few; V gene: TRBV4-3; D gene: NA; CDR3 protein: CASSPLLVGGLNEKLFF; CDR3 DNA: TGCGCCAGCAGCCCCCTTTTGGTTGGGGGCTTAAATGAAAAACTGTTTTTT
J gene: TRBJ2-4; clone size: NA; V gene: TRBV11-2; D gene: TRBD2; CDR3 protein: CASSLQRDLVIQYF; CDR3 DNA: TGTGCCAGCAGCTTACAGCGGGATCTTGTCATTCAGTACTTC
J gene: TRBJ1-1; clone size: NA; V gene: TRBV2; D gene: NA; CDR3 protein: CASSTQRGRNTEAFF; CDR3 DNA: TGTGCCAGCAGTACTCAAAGGGGAAGGAACACTGAAGCTTTCTTT
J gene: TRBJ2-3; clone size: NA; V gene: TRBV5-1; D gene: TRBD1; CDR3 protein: CASSLAVYRGFTDTQYF; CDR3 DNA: TGCGCCAGCAGCTTGGCCGTTTACAGGGGGTTTACAGATACGCAGTATTTT
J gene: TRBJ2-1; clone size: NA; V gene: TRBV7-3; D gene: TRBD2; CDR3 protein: CASSYQGTSGGAALFF; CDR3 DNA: TGTGCCAGCAGCTACCAAGGGACTAGCGGGGGGGCCGCCCTGTTCTTC
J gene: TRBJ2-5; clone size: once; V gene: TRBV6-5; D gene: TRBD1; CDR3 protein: CASSYGTGQRETQYF; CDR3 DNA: TGTGCCAGCAGTTACGGGACAGGGCAAAGGGAGACCCAGTACTTC
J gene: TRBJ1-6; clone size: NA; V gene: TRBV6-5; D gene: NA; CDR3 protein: CASTRPQGSPLHF; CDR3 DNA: TGTGCCAGCACTAGGCCGCAGGGATCACCCCTCCACTTT
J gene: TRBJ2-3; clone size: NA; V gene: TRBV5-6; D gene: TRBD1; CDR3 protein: CASSPPWNRGAGTDTQYF; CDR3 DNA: TGTGCCAGCAGCCCCCCGTGGAACAGGGGAGCTGGCACAGATACGCAGTATTTT
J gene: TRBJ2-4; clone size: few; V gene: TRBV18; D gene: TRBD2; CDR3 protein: CASSLGTSGTGNIQYF; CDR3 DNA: TGTGCCAGCTCACTAGGGACTAGCGGGACTGGAAACATTCAGTACTTC
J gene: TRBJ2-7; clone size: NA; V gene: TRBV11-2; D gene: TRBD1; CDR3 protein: CASSISGTGIYEQYF; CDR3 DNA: TGTGCCAGCAGCATATCCGGGACAGGGATCTACGAGCAGTACTTC
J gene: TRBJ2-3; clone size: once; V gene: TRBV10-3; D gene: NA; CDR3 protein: CAARGLSTDTQYF; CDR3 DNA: TGTGCCGCGCGTGGTTTGAGCACAGATACGCAGTATTTT
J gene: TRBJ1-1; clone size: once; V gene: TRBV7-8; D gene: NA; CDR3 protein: CASSLGVGGGARWNTEAFF; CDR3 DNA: TGTGCCAGCAGCTTAGGCGTAGGGGGGGGCGCGAGGTGGAACACTGAAGCTTTCTTT